This T cell receptor beta chain is drawn from a study of molecular identifiers for immune sequencing clone quantification. V shed 1 base and J shed 5 bases, with 11 bases lying between them. In germline, CDR1 is LGHNA, CDR2 YSLEER. The CDR3 has 14 residues. TCRdb processed the PCR reads anew with MiXCR; each CDR3 protein has one entry. The table records some 580,000 distinct CDR3 sequences, about 25% of them present only once. The clonotype comes from a human donor in good health. Some libraries in this study had Jurkat cell RNA spiked in. The sample was naive CD8+ T cells from blood, with Jurkat cell RNA spiked in. Subset of the sample: FACS-sorted CD8+CD4-CCR7+CD45RA+ naive T cells. The rearrangement links TRBV4-3 to TRBJ2-5; the D is unclear. For the CDR3, the DNA is TGCGCCAGCAGCCAAGTGATGGGTGGGGAGACCCAGTACTTC. It encodes CASSQVMGGETQYF.